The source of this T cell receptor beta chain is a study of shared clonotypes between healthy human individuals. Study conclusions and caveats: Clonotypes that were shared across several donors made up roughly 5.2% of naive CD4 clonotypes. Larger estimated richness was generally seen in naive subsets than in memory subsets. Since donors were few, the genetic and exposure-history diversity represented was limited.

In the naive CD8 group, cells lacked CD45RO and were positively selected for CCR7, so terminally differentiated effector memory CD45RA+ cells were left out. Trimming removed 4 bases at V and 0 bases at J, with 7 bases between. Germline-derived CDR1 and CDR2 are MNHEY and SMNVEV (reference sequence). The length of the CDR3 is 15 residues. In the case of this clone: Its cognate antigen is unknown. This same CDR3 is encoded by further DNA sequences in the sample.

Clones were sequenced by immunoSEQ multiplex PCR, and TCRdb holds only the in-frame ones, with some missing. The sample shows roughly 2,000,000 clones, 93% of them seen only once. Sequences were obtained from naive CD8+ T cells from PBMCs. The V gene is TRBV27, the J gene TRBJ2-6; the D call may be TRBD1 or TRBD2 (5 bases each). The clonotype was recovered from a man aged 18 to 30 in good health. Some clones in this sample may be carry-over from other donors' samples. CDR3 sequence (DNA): TGTGCCAGCAGTTCAGGGACCTCTGGGGCCAACGTCCTGACTTTC. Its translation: CASSSGTSGANVLTF. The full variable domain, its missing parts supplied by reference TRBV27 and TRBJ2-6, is EAQVTQNPRYLITVTGKKLTVTCSQNMNHEYMSWYRQDPGLGLRQIYYSMNVEVTDKGDVPEGYKVSRKEKRNFPLILESPSPNQTSLYFCASSSGTSGANVLTFGAGSRLTVL.